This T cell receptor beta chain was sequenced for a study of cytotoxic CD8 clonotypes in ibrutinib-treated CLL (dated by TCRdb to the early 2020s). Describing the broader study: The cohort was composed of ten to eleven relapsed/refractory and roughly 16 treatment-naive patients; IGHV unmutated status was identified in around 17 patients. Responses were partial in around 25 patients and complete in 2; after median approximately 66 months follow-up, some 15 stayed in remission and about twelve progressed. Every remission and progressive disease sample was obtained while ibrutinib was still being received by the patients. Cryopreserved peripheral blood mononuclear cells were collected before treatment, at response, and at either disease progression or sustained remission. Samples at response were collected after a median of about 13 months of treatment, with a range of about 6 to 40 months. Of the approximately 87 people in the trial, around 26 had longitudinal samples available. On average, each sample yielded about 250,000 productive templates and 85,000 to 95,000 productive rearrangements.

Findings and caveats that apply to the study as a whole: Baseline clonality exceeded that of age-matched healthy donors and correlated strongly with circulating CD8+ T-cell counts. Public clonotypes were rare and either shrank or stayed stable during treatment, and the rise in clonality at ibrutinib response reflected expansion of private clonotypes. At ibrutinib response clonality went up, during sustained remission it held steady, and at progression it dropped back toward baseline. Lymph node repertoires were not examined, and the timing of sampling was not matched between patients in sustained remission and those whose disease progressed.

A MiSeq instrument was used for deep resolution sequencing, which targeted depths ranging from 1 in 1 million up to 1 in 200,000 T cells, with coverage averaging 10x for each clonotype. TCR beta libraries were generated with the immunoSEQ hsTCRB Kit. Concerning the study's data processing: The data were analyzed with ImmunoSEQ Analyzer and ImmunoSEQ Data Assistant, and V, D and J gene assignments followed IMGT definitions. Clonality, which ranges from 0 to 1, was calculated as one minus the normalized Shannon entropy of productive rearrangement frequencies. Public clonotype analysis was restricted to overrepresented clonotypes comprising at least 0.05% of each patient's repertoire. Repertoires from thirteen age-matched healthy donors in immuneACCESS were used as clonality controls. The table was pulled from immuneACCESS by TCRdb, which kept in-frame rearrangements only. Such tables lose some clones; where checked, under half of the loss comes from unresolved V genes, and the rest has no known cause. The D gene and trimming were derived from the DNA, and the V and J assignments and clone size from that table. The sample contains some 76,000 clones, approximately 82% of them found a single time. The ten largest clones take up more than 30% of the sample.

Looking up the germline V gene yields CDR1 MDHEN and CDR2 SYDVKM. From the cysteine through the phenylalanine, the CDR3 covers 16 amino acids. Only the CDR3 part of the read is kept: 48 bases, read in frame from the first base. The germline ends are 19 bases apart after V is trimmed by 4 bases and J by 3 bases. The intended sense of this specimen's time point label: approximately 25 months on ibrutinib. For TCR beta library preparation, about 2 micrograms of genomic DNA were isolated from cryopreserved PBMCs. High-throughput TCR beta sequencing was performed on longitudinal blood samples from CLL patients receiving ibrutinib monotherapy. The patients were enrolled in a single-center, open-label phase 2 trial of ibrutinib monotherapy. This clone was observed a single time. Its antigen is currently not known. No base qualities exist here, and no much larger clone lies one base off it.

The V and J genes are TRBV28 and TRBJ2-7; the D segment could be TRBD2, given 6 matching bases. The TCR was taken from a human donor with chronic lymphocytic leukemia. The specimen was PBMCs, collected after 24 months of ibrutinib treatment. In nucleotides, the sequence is TGTGCCAGCAGTTCTGAAGGGACTGGACCCCACTACGAGCAGTACTTC. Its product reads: CASSSEGTGPHYEQYF.